The rows below give T cell receptor beta chains drawn from one sample of a study of T cell responses to AZD1222 COVID-19 vaccine. Clones were sequenced by immunoSEQ multiplex PCR, and TCRdb holds only the in-frame ones, with some missing. This repertoire shows 110,000 to 150,000 clones, about nine tenths found once; its top ten account for roughly 4.7%. The sequencing here drew on peripheral blood, taken on day 0 of AZD1222 vaccination. The receptors stem from an adult in good health. Each CDR3 is given with its conserved first and last residue. D genes are given only for firm matches. The listing skips clone size in some rows; elsewhere it reads once, few, many or a size class.

J,size,D,V,CDR3,DNA
TRBJ2-2,NA,NA,TRBV11-3,CASSLYGQTNTGELFF,TGTGCCAGCAGCTTATACGGACAGACGAACACCGGGGAGCTGTTTTTT
TRBJ2-6,NA,TRBD1,TRBV11-2,CASRSGGVRSGANVLTF,TGTGCCAGCAGGTCAGGGGGCGTAAGGTCTGGGGCCAACGTCCTGACTTTC
TRBJ1-2,NA,TRBD1,TRBV5-4,CASSLGDREGYGYTF,TGTGCCAGCAGCTTGGGGGACAGGGAAGGGTATGGCTACACCTTC
TRBJ1-2,few,TRBD1,TRBV2,CASTGQGVSNYGYTF,TGTGCCAGCACCGGACAGGGAGTATCTAACTATGGCTACACCTTC
TRBJ1-5,NA,NA,TRBV5-5,CASSFNTNSNQPQHF,TGTGCCAGCAGCTTTAACACAAACAGCAATCAGCCCCAGCATTTT
TRBJ1-2,NA,NA,TRBV7-2,CASSLGTDMAKLNYGYTF,TGTGCCAGCAGCTTAGGGACGGACATGGCAAAACTTAACTATGGCTACACCTTC
TRBJ1-6,NA,NA,TRBV6-2/TRBV6-3,CASSYVGGSYNSPLHF,TGTGCCAGCAGTTACGTCGGGGGAAGCTATAATTCACCCCTCCACTTT
TRBJ2-5,NA,TRBD2,TRBV7-9,CASSLGTSFRETQYF,TGTGCCAGCAGCTTAGGGACTAGCTTTCGGGAGACCCAGTACTTC
TRBJ2-7,NA,TRBD1,TRBV7-8,CASSLQGDEQYF,TGTGCCAGCAGCTTACAGGGGGACGAGCAGTACTTC
TRBJ1-3,few,NA,TRBV4-2,CASSPDSGNTIYF,TGTGCCAGCAGCCCCGACTCTGGAAACACCATATATTTT
TRBJ2-7,once,NA,TRBV27,CASSWDGYYEQYF,TGTGCCAGCAGTTGGGACGGATACTACGAGCAGTACTTC
TRBJ1-3,NA,NA,TRBV2,CASTGTGNTIYF,TGTGCCAGCACGGGAACTGGAAACACCATATATTTT
TRBJ2-7,NA,NA,TRBV29-1,CSVGQGSTYEQYF,TGCAGCGTTGGCCAGGGTTCCACCTACGAGCAGTACTTC
TRBJ2-1,NA,TRBD2,TRBV28,CASSQPSGYNEQFF,TGTGCCAGCAGCCAACCTAGCGGCTACAATGAGCAGTTCTTC
TRBJ2-5,NA,NA,TRBV4-2,CASSQGPGANQETQYF,TGTGCCAGCAGCCAAGGACCGGGAGCCAACCAAGAGACCCAGTACTTC
TRBJ1-1,NA,NA,TRBV19,CASSLFGPMNTEAFF,TGTGCCAGTAGCTTGTTTGGACCGATGAACACTGAAGCTTTCTTT
TRBJ1-2,NA,TRBD1,TRBV7-9,CASSLGRTGARVSGYTF,TGTGCCAGCAGCTTAGGGAGGACAGGGGCGCGAGTTTCTGGCTACACCTTC
TRBJ1-2,few,NA,TRBV5-1,CASSQSRPDRRYGYTF,TGCGCCAGCAGCCAAAGTCGGCCTGACAGGCGATATGGCTACACCTTC
TRBJ2-3,once,NA,TRBV27,CASSLFRTDTQYF,TGTGCCAGCAGTTTATTCCGAACAGATACGCAGTATTTT
TRBJ1-5,NA,NA,TRBV11-2,CASSLEGNRDQPQHF,TGTGCCAGCAGCTTAGAGGGGAACAGGGATCAGCCCCAGCATTTT
TRBJ2-1,NA,NA,TRBV9,CASSPSSYNEQFF,TGTGCCAGCAGCCCCAGCTCCTACAATGAGCAGTTCTTC
TRBJ2-7,NA,TRBD1,TRBV30,CAWSKGGAYEQYF,TGTGCCTGGAGTAAAGGGGGCGCCTACGAGCAGTACTTC
TRBJ2-7,NA,TRBD2,TRBV6-5,CASTFEWGGPYEQYF,TGTGCCAGCACCTTCGAGTGGGGAGGGCCCTACGAGCAGTACTTC
TRBJ1-1,NA,TRBD1,TRBV7-9,CASSWGQGASNTEAFF,TGTGCCAGCAGCTGGGGACAGGGGGCGTCGAACACTGAAGCTTTCTTT
TRBJ2-7,NA,NA,TRBV27,CASSLSSSPYEQYF,TGTGCCAGCAGTTTATCCAGCTCGCCCTACGAGCAGTACTTC
TRBJ1-2,NA,NA,TRBV30,CAWSRVWQGNGYTF,TGTGCCTGGAGCAGGGTGTGGCAGGGTAATGGCTACACCTTC
TRBJ2-3,NA,NA,TRBV6-2/TRBV6-3,CASSFTSESDTQYF,TGTGCCAGCAGTTTTACTAGTGAGTCAGATACGCAGTATTTT
TRBJ2-2,NA,NA,TRBV30,CACKTQHKNTGELFF,TGTGCCTGCAAGACCCAGCACAAGAACACCGGGGAGCTGTTTTTT
TRBJ1-5,NA,NA,TRBV7-9,CASSLAGAGNQPQHF,TGTGCCAGCAGCTTAGCGGGGGCGGGCAATCAGCCCCAGCATTTT
TRBJ1-5,NA,NA,TRBV5-5,CASSLDLYSNQPQHF,TGTGCCAGCAGCTTGGACCTATATAGCAATCAGCCCCAGCATTTT
TRBJ1-2,NA,NA,TRBV18,CASSPGRDGRSGPYGYTF,TGTGCCAGCTCACCCGGCCGGGACGGACGATCAGGCCCCTATGGCTACACCTTC
TRBJ2-3,NA,NA,TRBV10-1,CASSEEGGGDTQYF,TGCGCCAGCAGTGAGGAGGGAGGGGGTGATACGCAGTATTTT
TRBJ1-1,NA,NA,TRBV11-3,CASSPRGDTEAFF,TGTGCCAGCAGCCCAAGGGGGGACACTGAAGCTTTCTTT
TRBJ1-3,NA,NA,TRBV6-6,CASSYDRTSGNTIYF,TGTGCCAGCAGTTACGACAGGACCTCTGGAAACACCATATATTTT
TRBJ2-1,NA,TRBD2,TRBV28,CASSRFSGNSYNEQFF,TGTGCCAGCAGTCGTTTTAGCGGGAACTCCTACAATGAGCAGTTCTTC
TRBJ2-5,NA,TRBD2,TRBV7-3,CASRFSGGRRETQYF,TGTGCCAGCAGGTTTAGCGGGGGGCGCCGGGAGACCCAGTACTTC
TRBJ2-1,NA,TRBD1,TRBV5-1,CASQTGKGDEQFF,TGCGCCAGCCAGACAGGGAAGGGCGATGAGCAGTTCTTC
TRBJ2-1,few,NA,TRBV10-2,CASSELFNEQFF,TGCGCCAGCAGTGAGTTGTTCAATGAGCAGTTCTTC
TRBJ1-4,NA,NA,TRBV7-9,CASSTPQKGGGAEKLFF,TGTGCCAGCAGTACCCCCCAGAAAGGCGGCGGGGCAGAAAAACTGTTTTTT
TRBJ2-7,NA,TRBD1,TRBV7-2,CASSPRDRGINYEQYF,TGTGCCAGCAGCCCACGGGACAGGGGGATAAACTACGAGCAGTACTTC
TRBJ1-2,NA,TRBD1,TRBV19,CASTHSDRAYGYTF,TGTGCCAGTACCCATTCGGACAGGGCTTATGGCTACACCTTC
TRBJ1-2,NA,NA,TRBV6-1,CASSESGNYGYTF,TGTGCCAGCAGTGAATCTGGTAACTATGGCTACACCTTC